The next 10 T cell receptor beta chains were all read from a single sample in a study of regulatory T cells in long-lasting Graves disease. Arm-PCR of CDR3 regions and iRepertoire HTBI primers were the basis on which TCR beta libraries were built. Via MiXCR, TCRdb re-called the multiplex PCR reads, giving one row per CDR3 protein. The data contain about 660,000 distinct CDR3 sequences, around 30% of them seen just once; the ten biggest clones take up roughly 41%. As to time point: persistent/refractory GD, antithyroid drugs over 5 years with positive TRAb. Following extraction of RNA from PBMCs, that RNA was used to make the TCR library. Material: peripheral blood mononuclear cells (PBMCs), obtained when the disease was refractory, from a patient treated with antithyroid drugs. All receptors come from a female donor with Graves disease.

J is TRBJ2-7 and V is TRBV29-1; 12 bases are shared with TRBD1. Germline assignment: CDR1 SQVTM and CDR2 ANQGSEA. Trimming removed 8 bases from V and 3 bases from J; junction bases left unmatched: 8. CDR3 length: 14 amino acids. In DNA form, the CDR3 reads TGCAGCACCTCCGGGACAGGGGGCTTCTACGAGCAGTACTTC. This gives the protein CSTSGTGGFYEQYF.

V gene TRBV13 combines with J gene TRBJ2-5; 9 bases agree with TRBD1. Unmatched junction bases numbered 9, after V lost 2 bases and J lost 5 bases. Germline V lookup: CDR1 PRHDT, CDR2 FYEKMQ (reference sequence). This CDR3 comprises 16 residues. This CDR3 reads CASSLRLQGASETQYF. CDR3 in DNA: TGTGCCAGCAGCTTAAGATTACAGGGGGCAAGTGAGACCCAGTACTTC. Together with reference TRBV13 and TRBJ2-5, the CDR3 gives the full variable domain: AAGVIQSPRHLIKEKRETATLKCYPIPRHDTVYWYQQGPGQDPQFLISFYEKMQSDKGSIPDRFSAQQFSDYHSELNMSSLELGDSALYFCASSLRLQGASETQYFGPGTRLLVL.

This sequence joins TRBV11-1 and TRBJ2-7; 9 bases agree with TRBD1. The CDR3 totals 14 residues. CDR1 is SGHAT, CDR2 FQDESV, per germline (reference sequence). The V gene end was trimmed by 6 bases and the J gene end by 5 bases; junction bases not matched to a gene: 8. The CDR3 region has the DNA TGTGCCAGCAGGATAACAGGGGGCTTCGACGAGCAGTACTTC. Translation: CASRITGGFDEQYF.

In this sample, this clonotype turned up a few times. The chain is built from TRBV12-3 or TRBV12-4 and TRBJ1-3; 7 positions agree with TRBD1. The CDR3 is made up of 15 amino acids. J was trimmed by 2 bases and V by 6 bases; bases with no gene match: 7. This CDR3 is CASSQDRSAGNTIYF. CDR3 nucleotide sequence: TGTGCCAGCAGCCAGGACAGGTCGGCTGGAAACACCATATATTTT.

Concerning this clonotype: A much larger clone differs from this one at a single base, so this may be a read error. CDR3 residues: CASSYWGMNTEAFF. The DNA for the CDR3 is TGTGCCAGCAGTTACTGGGGGATGAACACTGAAGCTTTCTTT. This sequence joins TRBV6-5 and TRBJ1-1, with a tentative D call TRBD1 (5 bases). CDR3 length: 14 amino acids. The V and J ends lost 1 base and 0 bases respectively, with 6 bases between them. CDR1 is MNHEY, CDR2 SVGAGI, per germline.

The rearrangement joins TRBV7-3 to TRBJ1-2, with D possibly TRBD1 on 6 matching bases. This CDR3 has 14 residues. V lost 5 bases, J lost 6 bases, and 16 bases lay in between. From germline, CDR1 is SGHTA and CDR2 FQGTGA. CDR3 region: CASSTVGGMDGYTF. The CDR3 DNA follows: TGTGCCAGCAGCACCGTAGGGGGTATGGATGGCTACACCTTC.

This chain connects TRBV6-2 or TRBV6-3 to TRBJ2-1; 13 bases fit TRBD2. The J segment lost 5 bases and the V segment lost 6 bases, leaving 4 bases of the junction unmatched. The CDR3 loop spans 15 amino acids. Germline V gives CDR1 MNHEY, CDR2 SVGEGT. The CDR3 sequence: CASSTGLAGNNEQFF. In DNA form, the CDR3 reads TGTGCCAGCAGCACGGGACTAGCGGGAAACAATGAGCAGTTCTTC.

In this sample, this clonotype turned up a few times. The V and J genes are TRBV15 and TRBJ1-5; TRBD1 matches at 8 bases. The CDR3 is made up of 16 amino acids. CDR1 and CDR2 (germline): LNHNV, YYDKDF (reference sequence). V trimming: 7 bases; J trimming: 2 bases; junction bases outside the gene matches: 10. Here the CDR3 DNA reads TGTGCCACCAAGTCCGACAGGGGCCAAGGCAATCAGCCCCAGCATTTT. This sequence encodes CATKSDRGQGNQPQHF.

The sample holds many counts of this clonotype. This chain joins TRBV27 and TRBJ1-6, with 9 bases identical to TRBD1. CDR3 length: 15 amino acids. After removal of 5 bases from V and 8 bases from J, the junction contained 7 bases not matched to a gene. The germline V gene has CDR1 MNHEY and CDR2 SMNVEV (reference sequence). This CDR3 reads CASSRSQGAYSPLHF. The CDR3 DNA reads TGTGCCAGCAGTCGATCACAGGGGGCTTATTCACCCCTCCACTTT.

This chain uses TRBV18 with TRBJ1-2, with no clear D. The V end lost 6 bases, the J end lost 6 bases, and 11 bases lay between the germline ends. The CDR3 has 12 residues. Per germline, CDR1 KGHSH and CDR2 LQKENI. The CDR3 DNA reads TGTGCCAGCTCCCCCCTTGAGGATGGCTACACCTTC. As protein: CASSPLEDGYTF.